A selection of T cell receptor beta chains follows, all from one sample in a study of cytomegalovirus exposure and HLA in healthy donors. Profiled with immunoSEQ multiplex PCR; TCRdb holds only in-frame clones, not every one. The table records about 66,000 clones, about 97% of them present only once. Sequencing was done on a sample of PBMCs. Every receptor here comes from a woman between 18 and 30 years old in good health and CMV-seropositive. CDR3s include the opening cysteine and the closing phenylalanine or tryptophan.

TRBV11-2,TRBJ2-3,CASSKLAGGLDTQYF
TRBV10-3,TRBJ2-1,CAISETGGVYNEQFF
TRBV19,TRBJ1-5,CASSLLRGRGNQPQHF
TRBV19,TRBJ2-3,CASSKDGRPTDTQYF
TRBV27,TRBJ2-5,CASSSVGRETQYF
TRBV19,TRBJ2-1,CASSITASGRGGNNEQFF
TRBV4-2,TRBJ2-1,CASSQESLAGVNEQFF
TRBV19,TRBJ1-4,CASSARTGETNEKLFF
TRBV28,TRBJ1-5,CASSAHRGMSNQPQHF
TRBV6-5,TRBJ1-2,CASSSGNLGKCTF
TRBV9,TRBJ2-5,CASSPFGGGGETQYF
TRBV7-3,TRBJ2-1,CASSPSGSKNEQFF
TRBV13,TRBJ2-3,CASSLGTSGSGYNTDTQYF
TRBV2,TRBJ2-1,CASSALTGGEQFF
TRBV5-5,TRBJ1-2,CASSLDRAYGYTF
TRBV13,TRBJ2-7,CASSLAGRGYEQYF
TRBV7-9,TRBJ1-2,CASSLNTRLGYTF
TRBV6-5,TRBJ2-3,CASSYRDRGADTQYF
TRBV2,TRBJ2-7,CASSEQGYEQYF
TRBV7-9,TRBJ2-3,CASSLEASGRERSADTQYF
TRBV5-5,TRBJ1-2,CASSLDGYGTYGYTF
TRBV6-6,TRBJ1-2,CASSYPGQYSYGYTF
TRBV6-5,TRBJ2-7,CASSSGTGGVEQYF
TRBV5-4,TRBJ2-3,CASSPSGIFSTDTQYF
TRBV10-3,TRBJ1-5,CAISESPDSVQPQHF
TRBV20-1,TRBJ2-7,CSARLSHEQYF
TRBV14,TRBJ2-5,CASSQDTVQETQYF
TRBV28,TRBJ1-2,CASSLLTGARGYTF
TRBV14,TRBJ1-4,CASSKYSATNEKLFF
TRBV5-4,TRBJ2-7,CASSLEGQGRDEQYF
TRBV19,TRBJ2-7,CASRRTSGSIYEQYF
TRBV6-5,TRBJ2-7,CASTRDRGHEQYF
TRBV7-9,TRBJ2-7,CASVMSGTGFYEQYF